This T cell receptor (beta chain) stems from a study of CD8 T cells in Susac syndrome. Whole-study findings and limits: CD8+ clonal expansion in Susac was maximal in TEMRA cells and in active patients.

When the RNA was reverse transcribed, random hexamers were used with an input of roughly 0.45 to 1 ug. The immunoSEQ assay covered 54 Vbeta and 13 Jbeta segments for CDR3. TCRdb reanalysed the immunoSEQ multiplex PCR reads using MiXCR and keeps one entry per CDR3 protein. Here the sample spans 95,000 to 150,000 distinct CDR3 sequences, 85% to 95% being singletons. The CD8+ and CD4+ T cells were negatively isolated, with the TEMRA cells enriched by FACS. Germline V gene lookup returns CDR1 ENHRY and CDR2 SYGVKD. The V and J ends lost 2 bases and 8 bases respectively, with 9 bases between them. The CDR3 covers 12 residues. With respect to this clonotype: Its antigen is undetermined.

This rearrangement joins TRBV10-3 to TRBJ1-2; D gene ambiguous. This receptor was obtained from a human donor with Susac syndrome. The sample consisted of CD8+ T cells from PBMCs. CDR3 residues: CAISEGGGGYTF. DNA of the CDR3: TGTGCCATCAGTGAGGGCGGTGGCGGCTACACCTTC.